One and the same sample provided the 9 T cell receptor beta chains below, sequenced in a study of blood T cell repertoires in COVID-19. TCRdb's copy holds only in-frame clones and misses some; the assay was immunoSEQ multiplex PCR. The sample carries roughly 200,000 clones, around three quarters recorded once. The sequencing input was peripheral blood. The receptors originated from a woman in her sixties or seventies with acute or convalescent COVID-19.

The chain is built from TRBV28 and TRBJ1-1; a weak D match, TRBD1 (5 bases). Trimming took 7 bases from V and 2 from J, leaving 8 bases between them. The CDR3 contains 12 residues. Per the germline V gene, CDR1 is MDHEN and CDR2 is SYDVKM. The CDR3 coding sequence is TGTGCCAGCACAGGGTATAACACTGAAGCTTTCTTT. This translates into CASTGYNTEAFF. Looking up the rest from reference TRBV28 and TRBJ1-1 gives the full variable domain: DVKVTQSSRYLVKRTGEKVFLECVQDMDHENMFWYRQDPGLGLRLIYFSYDVKMKEKGDIPEGYSVSREKKERFSLILESASTNQTSMYLCASTGYNTEAFFGQGTRLTVV.

The rearrangement uses TRBV29-1 and TRBJ2-3, with 9 bases fitting TRBD2. Germline values: CDR1 SQVTM, CDR2 ANQGSEA. CDR3 length: 15 amino acids. The V and J ends lost 3 bases and 5 bases, in that order; junction bases with no gene match: 9. The CDR3, as DNA: TGCAGCGTTGAGGTGCTAGCGGGGCGGGGAGATACGCAGTATTTT. Amino acids: CSVEVLAGRGDTQYF.

The gene calls are TRBV5-5 and TRBJ1-5; D not resolved. The V end was cut by 4 bases, the J end by 6 bases, with 17 bases between. This CDR3 has 15 amino acids. The germline CDR1 and CDR2 sequences are SGHKS and YYEKEE (reference sequence). The CDR3, as DNA: TGTGCCAGCAGCCAAGACCCCGGAGGCTTTCAGCCCCAGCATTTT. This gives the protein CASSQDPGGFQPQHF.

The V and J genes are TRBV30 and TRBJ1-3, with a possible D match to TRBD1 (5 bases). Germline-derived CDR1 and CDR2 are GTSNPN and SVGIG (reference sequence). The CDR3 totals 14 residues. V was pared by 0 bases and J by 3 bases, with 9 bases between. The CDR3 nucleotides read TGTGCCTGGAGTGTAGGGGCCATTGGAAACACCATATATTTT. Its translation: CAWSVGAIGNTIYF.

V usage is TRBV6-1 and J usage is TRBJ2-2, with 11 bases fitting TRBD2. This CDR3 spans 17 amino acids. CDR1 and CDR2 (germline): MNHNS, SASEGT. Trimming removed 4 bases from V and 6 bases from J; junction bases left unmatched: 10. This CDR3 reads CASSATETSGSAGELFF. The CDR3 DNA follows: TGTGCCAGCAGTGCGACCGAAACTAGCGGGAGTGCCGGGGAGCTGTTTTTT.

This clone was seen more than once but under ten times. The V gene is TRBV7-9, the J gene TRBJ1-2; possible D gene TRBD1, 6 bases. Trimming took off 5 bases at V and 1 base at J, with 11 bases between the two ends. The CDR3 has 14 residues. Germline V lookup: CDR1 SEHNR, CDR2 FQNEAQ (reference sequence). The CDR3 nucleotides read TGTGCCAGCAGCCCAACAGGGATTAACTATGGCTACACCTTC. This sequence encodes CASSPTGINYGYTF.

The V gene is TRBV6-5, the J gene TRBJ1-1; a possible D gene is TRBD1 (5 bases). This CDR3 region has 14 residues. The germline V and J ends were trimmed by 6 bases and 0 bases, with 11 bases remaining between them. CDR1 is MNHEY, CDR2 SVGAGI, per germline. The CDR3 reads CASSHGGLNTEAFF. Written as DNA, the CDR3 is TGTGCCAGCAGCCACGGGGGGTTGAACACTGAAGCTTTCTTT.

This clone appeared once. This chain connects TRBV28 to TRBJ1-5; no firm D call. V was cut by 6 bases and J by 3 bases, with 9 bases left in between. This CDR3 contains 13 residues. The germline CDR1 and CDR2 sequences are MDHEN and SYDVKM. The CDR3 sequence is CASRQSPNQPQHF. Written as DNA, the CDR3 is TGTGCCAGCAGGCAGTCCCCCAATCAGCCCCAGCATTTT.

This clone occurred once. The CDR3 DNA reads as TGTGCCAGCAGCCAAGTGTTGCTGGCGGAGAGCTCCTACAATGAGCAGTTCTTC. Translating gives CASSQVLLAESSYNEQFF. This chain uses TRBV3-1 (or the pseudogene TRBV3-2) with TRBJ2-1; no clear D. Germline assignment: CDR1 LGHDT and CDR2 YNNKEL (reference sequence). V shed 1 base and J shed 0 bases, with 16 bases lying between them. The CDR3 spans 18 residues.